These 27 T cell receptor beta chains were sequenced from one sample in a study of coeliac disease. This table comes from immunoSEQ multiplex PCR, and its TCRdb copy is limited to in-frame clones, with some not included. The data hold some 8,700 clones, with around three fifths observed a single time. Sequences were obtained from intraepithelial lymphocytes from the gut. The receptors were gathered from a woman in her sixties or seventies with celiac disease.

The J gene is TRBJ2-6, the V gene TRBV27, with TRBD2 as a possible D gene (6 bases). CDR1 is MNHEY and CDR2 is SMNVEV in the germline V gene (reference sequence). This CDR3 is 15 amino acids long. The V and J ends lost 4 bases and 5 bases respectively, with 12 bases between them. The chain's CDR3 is CASSWSGVWANVLTF. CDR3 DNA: TGTGCCAGCAGTTGGTCGGGGGTGTGGGCCAACGTCCTGACTTTC.

CDR3: CASSSEGGANEKLFF. CDR3 sequence (DNA): TGTGCCAGCAGCTCGGAGGGGGGGGCTAATGAAAAACTGTTTTTT. The V call is TRBV9, the J call TRBJ1-4, with a weak D call TRBD1 (6 bases). The CDR3 is 15 residues long. Germline loops: CDR1 SGDLS, CDR2 YYNGEE. The V and J ends lost 4 bases and 3 bases respectively, with 13 bases between them. Full variable domain (rest looked up from reference TRBV9 and TRBJ1-4): DSGVTQTPKHLITATGQRVTLRCSPRSGDLSVYWYQQSLDQGLQFLIQYYNGEERAKGNILERFSAQQFPDLHSELNLSSLELGDSALYFCASSSEGGANEKLFFGSGTQLSVL.

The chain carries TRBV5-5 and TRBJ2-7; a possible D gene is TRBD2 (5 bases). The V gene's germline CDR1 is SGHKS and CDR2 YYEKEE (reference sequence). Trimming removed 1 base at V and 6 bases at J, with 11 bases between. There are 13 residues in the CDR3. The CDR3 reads CASSLFSGFEQYF. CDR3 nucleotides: TGTGCCAGCAGCTTGTTCTCGGGGTTCGAGCAGTACTTC.

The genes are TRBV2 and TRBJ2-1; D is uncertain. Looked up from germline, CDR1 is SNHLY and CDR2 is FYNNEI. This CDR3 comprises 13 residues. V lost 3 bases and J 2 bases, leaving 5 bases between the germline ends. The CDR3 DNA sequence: TGTGCCAGCAGTGAGGGCCCCTACAATGAGCAGTTCTTC. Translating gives CASSEGPYNEQFF.

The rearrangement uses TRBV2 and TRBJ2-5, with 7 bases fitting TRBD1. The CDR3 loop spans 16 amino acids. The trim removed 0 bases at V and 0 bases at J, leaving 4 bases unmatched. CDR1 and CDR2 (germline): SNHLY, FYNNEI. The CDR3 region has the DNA TGTGCCAGCAGTGAAGCCGGGACAGCGTACCAAGAGACCCAGTACTTC. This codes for CASSEAGTAYQETQYF.

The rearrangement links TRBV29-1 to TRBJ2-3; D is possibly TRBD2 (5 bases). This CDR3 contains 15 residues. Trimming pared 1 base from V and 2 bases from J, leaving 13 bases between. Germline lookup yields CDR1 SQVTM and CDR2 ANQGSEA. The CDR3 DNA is TGCAGCGTTGAAGTTGAACACGGGAACACAGATACGCAGTATTTT. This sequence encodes CSVEVEHGNTDTQYF.

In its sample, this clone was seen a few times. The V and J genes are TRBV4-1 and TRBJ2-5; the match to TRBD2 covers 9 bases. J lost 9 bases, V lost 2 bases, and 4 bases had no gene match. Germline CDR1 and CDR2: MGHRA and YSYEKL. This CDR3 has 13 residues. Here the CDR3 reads CASSQSGRTAQYF. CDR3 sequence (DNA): TGCGCCAGCAGCCAAAGCGGGAGGACCGCCCAGTACTTC.

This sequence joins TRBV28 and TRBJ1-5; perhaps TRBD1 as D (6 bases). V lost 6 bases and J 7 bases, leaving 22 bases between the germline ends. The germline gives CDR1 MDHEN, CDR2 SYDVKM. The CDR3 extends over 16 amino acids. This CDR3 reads CASRPPSTGIYQPQHF. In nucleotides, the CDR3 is TGTGCCAGCAGGCCCCCCTCTACAGGGATCTACCAGCCCCAGCATTTT.

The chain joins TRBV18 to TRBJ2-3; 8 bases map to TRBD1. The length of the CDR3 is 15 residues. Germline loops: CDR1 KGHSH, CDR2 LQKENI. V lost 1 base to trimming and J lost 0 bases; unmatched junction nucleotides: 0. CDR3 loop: CASSPRQGSTDTQYF. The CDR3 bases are TGTGCCAGCTCACCACGACAGGGGAGCACAGATACGCAGTATTTT.

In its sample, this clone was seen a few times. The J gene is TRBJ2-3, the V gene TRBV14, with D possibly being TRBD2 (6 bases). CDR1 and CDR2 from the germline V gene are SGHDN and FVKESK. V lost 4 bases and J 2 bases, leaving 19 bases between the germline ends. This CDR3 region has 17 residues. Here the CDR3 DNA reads TGTGCCAGCAGCCGAAGGTGGGGGGAGAGTTACACAGATACGCAGTATTTT. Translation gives CASSRRWGESYTDTQYF. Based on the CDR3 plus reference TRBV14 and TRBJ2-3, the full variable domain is EAGVTQFPSHSVIEKGQTVTLRCDPISGHDNLYWYRRVMGKEIKFLLHFVKESKQDESGMPNNRFLAERTGGTYSTLKVQPAELEDSGVYFCASSRRWGESYTDTQYFGPGTRLTVL.

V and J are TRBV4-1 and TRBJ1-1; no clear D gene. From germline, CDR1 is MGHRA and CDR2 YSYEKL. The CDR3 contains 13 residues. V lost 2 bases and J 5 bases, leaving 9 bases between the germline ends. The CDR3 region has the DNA TGCGCCAGCAGCCAACCGGGATATACTGAAGCTTTCTTT. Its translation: CASSQPGYTEAFF.

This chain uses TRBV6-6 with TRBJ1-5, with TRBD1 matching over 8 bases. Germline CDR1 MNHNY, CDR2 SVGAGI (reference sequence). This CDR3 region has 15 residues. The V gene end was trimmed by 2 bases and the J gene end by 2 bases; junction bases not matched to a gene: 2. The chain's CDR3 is CASSYQTGGNQPQHF. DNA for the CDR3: TGTGCCAGCAGTTACCAGACAGGGGGCAATCAGCCCCAGCATTTT.

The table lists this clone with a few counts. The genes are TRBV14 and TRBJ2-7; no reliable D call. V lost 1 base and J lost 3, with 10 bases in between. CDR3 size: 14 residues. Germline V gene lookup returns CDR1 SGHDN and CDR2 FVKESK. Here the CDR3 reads CASSQGNHNYEQYF. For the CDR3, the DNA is TGTGCCAGCAGCCAAGGCAACCACAACTACGAGCAGTACTTC.

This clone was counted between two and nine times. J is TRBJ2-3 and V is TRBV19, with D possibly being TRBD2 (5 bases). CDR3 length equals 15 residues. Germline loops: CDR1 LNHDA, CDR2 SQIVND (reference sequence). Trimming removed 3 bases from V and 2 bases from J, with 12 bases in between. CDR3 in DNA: TGTGCCAGTAGTATGGGGTTCGGGAACACAGATACGCAGTATTTT. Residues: CASSMGFGNTDTQYF.

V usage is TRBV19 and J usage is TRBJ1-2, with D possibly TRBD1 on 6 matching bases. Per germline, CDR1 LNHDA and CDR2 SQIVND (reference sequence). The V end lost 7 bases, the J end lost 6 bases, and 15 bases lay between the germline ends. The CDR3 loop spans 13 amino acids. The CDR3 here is CASTPGRGNGYTF. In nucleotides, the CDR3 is TGTGCCAGTACCCCCGGGAGGGGGAATGGCTACACCTTC.

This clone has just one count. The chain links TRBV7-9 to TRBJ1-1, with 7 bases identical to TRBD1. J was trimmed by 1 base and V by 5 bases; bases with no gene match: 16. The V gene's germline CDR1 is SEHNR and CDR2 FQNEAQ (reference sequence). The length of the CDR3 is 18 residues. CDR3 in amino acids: CASSPRGGLAGGNTEAFF. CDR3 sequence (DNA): TGTGCCAGCAGCCCTCGGGGGGGCCTCGCAGGGGGGAACACTGAAGCTTTCTTT.

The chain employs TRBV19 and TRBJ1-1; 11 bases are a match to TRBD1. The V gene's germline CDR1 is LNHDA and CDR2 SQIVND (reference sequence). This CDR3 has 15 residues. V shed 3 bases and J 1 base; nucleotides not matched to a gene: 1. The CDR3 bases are TGTGCCAGTAGTATCGGGACAGGGGGGAACACTGAAGCTTTCTTT. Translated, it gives CASSIGTGGNTEAFF.

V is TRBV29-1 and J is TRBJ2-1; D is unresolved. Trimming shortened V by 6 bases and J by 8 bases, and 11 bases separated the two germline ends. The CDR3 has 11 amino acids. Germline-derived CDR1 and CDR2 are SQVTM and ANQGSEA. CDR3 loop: CSVALIHEQFF. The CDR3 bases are TGCAGCGTGGCATTAATTCATGAGCAGTTCTTC.

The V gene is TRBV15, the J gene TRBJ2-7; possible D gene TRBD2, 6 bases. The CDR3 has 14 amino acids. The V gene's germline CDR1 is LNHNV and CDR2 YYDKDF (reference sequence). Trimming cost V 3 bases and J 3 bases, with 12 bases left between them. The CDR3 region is CATSSGDSLYEQYF. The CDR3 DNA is TGTGCCACCAGCAGTGGGGACTCACTCTACGAGCAGTACTTC.

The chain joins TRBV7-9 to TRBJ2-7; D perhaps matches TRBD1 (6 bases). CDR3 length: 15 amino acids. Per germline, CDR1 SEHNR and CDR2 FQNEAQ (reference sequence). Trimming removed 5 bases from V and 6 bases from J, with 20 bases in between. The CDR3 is CASSRSTGVAFEQYF. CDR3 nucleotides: TGTGCCAGCAGCCGTTCGACAGGAGTTGCCTTCGAGCAGTACTTC.

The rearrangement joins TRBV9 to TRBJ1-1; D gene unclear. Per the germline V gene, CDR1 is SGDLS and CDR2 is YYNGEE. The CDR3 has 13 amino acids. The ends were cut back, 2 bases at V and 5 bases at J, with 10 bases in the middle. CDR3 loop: CASSVLARTEAFF. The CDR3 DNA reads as TGTGCCAGCAGCGTTTTAGCTCGGACTGAAGCTTTCTTT. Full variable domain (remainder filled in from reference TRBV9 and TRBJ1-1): DSGVTQTPKHLITATGQRVTLRCSPRSGDLSVYWYQQSLDQGLQFLIQYYNGEERAKGNILERFSAQQFPDLHSELNLSSLELGDSALYFCASSVLARTEAFFGQGTRLTVV.

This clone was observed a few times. The CDR3 DNA reads as TGTGCCAGCAGCTTGGTTCAGGCACAATCCTACGAGCAGTACTTC. Translating gives CASSLVQAQSYEQYF. The chain links TRBV5-4 to TRBJ2-7; D not resolved. Trimming stripped 0 bases from V and 1 base from J, with 11 bases between. Germline V CDR1 and CDR2: SGHNT, YYREEE (reference sequence). The CDR3 spans 15 residues. The whole variable domain, filled in from reference TRBV5-4 and TRBJ2-7, reads ETGVTQSPTHLIKTRGQQVTLRCSSQSGHNTVSWYQQALGQGPQFIFQYYREEENGRGNFPPRFSGLQFPNYSSELNVNALELDDSALYLCASSLVQAQSYEQYFGPGTRLTVT.

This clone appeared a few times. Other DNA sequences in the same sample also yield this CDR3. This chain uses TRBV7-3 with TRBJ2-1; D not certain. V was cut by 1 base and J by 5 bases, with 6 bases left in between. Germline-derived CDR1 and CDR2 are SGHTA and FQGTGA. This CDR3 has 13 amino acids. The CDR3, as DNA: TGTGCCAGCAGCTTAAACTATGACAATGAGCAGTTCTTC. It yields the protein CASSLNYDNEQFF.

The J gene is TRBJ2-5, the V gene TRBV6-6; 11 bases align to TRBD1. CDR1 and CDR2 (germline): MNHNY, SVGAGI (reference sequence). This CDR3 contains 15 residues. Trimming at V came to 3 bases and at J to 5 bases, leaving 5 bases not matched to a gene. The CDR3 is CASSYGQGAVETQYF. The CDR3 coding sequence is TGTGCCAGCAGTTATGGACAGGGGGCCGTGGAGACCCAGTACTTC.

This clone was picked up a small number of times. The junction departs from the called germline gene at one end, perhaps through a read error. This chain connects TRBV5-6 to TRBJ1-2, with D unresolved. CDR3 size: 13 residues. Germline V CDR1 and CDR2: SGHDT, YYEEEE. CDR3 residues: CASRLGYNYGYAF. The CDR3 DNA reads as TGTGCCAGCAGGCTCGGCTACAACTATGGCTACGCCTTC.

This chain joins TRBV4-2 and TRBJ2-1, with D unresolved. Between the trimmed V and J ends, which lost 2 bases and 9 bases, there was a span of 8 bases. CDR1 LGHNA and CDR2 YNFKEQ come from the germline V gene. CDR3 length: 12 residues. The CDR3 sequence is CASSQSLLEQFF. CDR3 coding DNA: TGTGCCAGCAGCCAATCCCTACTTGAGCAGTTCTTC.

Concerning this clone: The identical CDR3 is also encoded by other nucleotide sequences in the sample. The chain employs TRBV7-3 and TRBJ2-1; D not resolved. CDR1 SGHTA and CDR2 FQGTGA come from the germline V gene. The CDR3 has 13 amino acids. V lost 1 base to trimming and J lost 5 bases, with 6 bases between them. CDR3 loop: CASSLNYDNEQFF. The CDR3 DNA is TGTGCCAGCAGCTTAAACTACGACAATGAGCAGTTCTTC.